Listed below are T cell receptor beta chains from one sample, sequenced in a study of cytomegalovirus exposure and HLA in healthy donors. Clones were sequenced by immunoSEQ multiplex PCR, and TCRdb holds only the in-frame ones, with some missing. The data show approximately 88,000 clones, roughly three quarters seen once. The sample was PBMCs. The source of these receptors is a male donor in good health and CMV-seronegative. Each CDR3 is given with its conserved first and last residue. The D gene is left open where the match is weak. Expanded clones are given a class, and other clones once, few, many or no size at all.

cdr3_aa d_call clone_size j_call v_call
CASSTQGVHYNEQFF TRBD1 NA TRBJ2-1 TRBV5-1
CASSYRTGENTEAFF TRBD1 NA TRBJ1-1 TRBV6-5
CASSLDGRGTGELFF TRBD1 NA TRBJ2-2 TRBV11-2
CATSKQGARTGNTIYF TRBD1 NA TRBJ1-3 TRBV15
CASSFVLSDEQYF NA few TRBJ2-7 TRBV7-8
CASSGRDYNGNEQFF NA NA TRBJ2-1 TRBV21-1
CASSFMGANTEAFF NA NA TRBJ1-1 TRBV7-2
CASSPGQVRDQPQHF TRBD1 NA TRBJ1-5 TRBV7-2
CASSLSGSQTYEQYF NA NA TRBJ2-7 TRBV5-1
CATSRGTDYGYTF NA NA TRBJ1-2 TRBV15
CASRQGARYIQYF TRBD1 NA TRBJ2-4 TRBV6-1
CASSYSRGASYEQYF NA NA TRBJ2-7 TRBV6-5
CATVSALAGGRYEQYF TRBD2 NA TRBJ2-7 TRBV10-3
CASSLGQGGGELFF NA NA TRBJ2-2 TRBV13
CASSPQGSATNEKLFF NA NA TRBJ1-4 TRBV28
CASSIDRVQPQHF NA NA TRBJ1-5 TRBV19
CASSLKQYNSPLHF NA NA TRBJ1-6 TRBV7-2
CASSLDRGYEQYF TRBD1 NA TRBJ2-7 TRBV28
CASSSTISGTGLRNTEAFF TRBD1 NA TRBJ1-1 TRBV28
CASQPNVGLGVYEQYF TRBD2 NA TRBJ2-7 TRBV10-2
CASSLPGTLFYEQYF NA NA TRBJ2-7 TRBV5-4
CASSLQGNYGYTF NA NA TRBJ1-2 TRBV28
CASSFGTSAYEQYF TRBD2 NA TRBJ2-7 TRBV11-2
CASSLGAQNTEAFF NA once TRBJ1-1 TRBV18
CASSSDRENTIYF TRBD1 NA TRBJ1-3 TRBV2
CARGDRGSYEQYF TRBD1 NA NA TRBV27
CASTRQGREGANVLTF NA few TRBJ2-6 TRBV2
CASSVKRETEAFF NA once TRBJ1-1 TRBV6-4
CASTAGTGSNSPLHF TRBD1 NA TRBJ1-6 TRBV28
CASSRGLAESYEQYF TRBD2 NA TRBJ2-7 TRBV7-2
CASSPPGQEKLFF NA NA TRBJ1-4 TRBV27
CASSLGGLGYTF NA NA TRBJ1-2 TRBV5-6
CASSLGGGPYEQYF TRBD2 NA NA TRBV11-2
CATETSLKQYF TRBD2 once TRBJ2-5 TRBV7-9
CASSISRGNQPQHF NA once TRBJ1-5 TRBV19
CASSTRVPPTVGYTF NA few TRBJ1-2 TRBV9
CATTRGSGGIEQFF NA once TRBJ2-1 TRBV6-5
CAWWDREYYGYTF TRBD1 NA TRBJ1-2 TRBV30
CASSQSPGLVTNYGYTF NA once TRBJ1-2 TRBV4-1
CASSISVVEDPGKYF NA NA TRBJ2-4 TRBV19
CASSRRWGGVGNQPQHF NA NA TRBJ1-5 TRBV5-6
CASSLGAIAEQYF NA NA TRBJ2-7 TRBV11-2
CASSQGWQTTGNTIYF NA NA TRBJ1-3 TRBV14
CASSIQTGVNTEAFF TRBD1 few TRBJ1-1 TRBV11-2
CASSLNRLGNGELFF NA NA TRBJ2-2 TRBV5-1
CASSSRSQGQGIYEQYF TRBD1 NA TRBJ2-7 TRBV7-8
CATSRAQGATDTQYF TRBD1 NA TRBJ2-3 TRBV15
CASSRQGISYEQYF TRBD1 few TRBJ2-7 TRBV6-1
CASSLVQMNTEAFF NA NA TRBJ1-1 TRBV5-4
CARSSLNKTGESSYEQYF TRBD1 NA TRBJ2-7 TRBV5-3
CSVGQGASNTEAFF TRBD1 NA TRBJ1-1 TRBV29-1
CASSVGLAGFFTDTQYF TRBD2 NA TRBJ2-3 TRBV9
CASSLGGDYSNQPQHF NA NA TRBJ1-5 TRBV5-8
CASSPQGQGISPLHF TRBD1 few TRBJ1-6 TRBV18
CASSLYLDGGYGYTF NA few TRBJ1-2 TRBV27
CASSLAGGNEQYF TRBD2 NA TRBJ2-7 TRBV5-4
CASSPESSYNSPLHF NA NA TRBJ1-6 TRBV5-1
CASSLTGESYNEQFF TRBD1 NA TRBJ2-1 TRBV11-3
CASSSFSGYTF NA NA TRBJ1-2 TRBV6-5